This entry features one TCR beta chain sequence. Its cognate antigen is unknown. Germline CDR1 and CDR2: MNHEY and SMNVEV (reference sequence). Trimming cost V 3 bases and J 8 bases; bases outside gene matches: 9. The CDR3 extends over 14 amino acids. The data derive from a study of immune heterogeneity within non-small cell lung tumors. Points from the study as a whole: Significant yet moderate, the positive correlation between local T-cell clonality and local tumor mutational burden reached an R of about 0.34.

The template consisted of bulk tumor genomic DNA, with 600 ng used per sample. Several spatially distant biopsies were obtained per primary tumor intraoperatively. Each patient presented with untreated, newly diagnosed non-small cell lung cancer and received curative surgery. Patients with newly diagnosed non-small cell lung cancer who underwent surgery with curative intent served as donors. Amplifying TCR beta CDR3 involved multiplex PCR carried out with 32 V and 13 J primers. TCRdb itself ran the multiplex PCR reads through MiXCR, one entry per CDR3 protein. Of roughly 15,000 distinct CDR3 sequences listed, 30% are singletons.

The chain joins TRBV27 to TRBJ1-2; 7 nucleotides agree with TRBD1. The clonotype comes from a woman aged 50 to 60 with non-small cell lung cancer. Sequencing was done on a sample of lung tumor tissue. The DNA for the CDR3 is TGTGCCAGCAGTTTTTGGAGGACAGGAGGAGGCTACACCTTC. Its protein is CASSFWRTGGGYTF.